This T cell receptor beta chain was sequenced during a study of graft-versus-host responses after intestinal transplantation. Study-wide context: Once they had received anti-thymocyte globulin induction, all recipients took tacrolimus and steroids for about 3 years. Study-level results: Among circulating GvH clones, peak levels were associated with early post-transplant declines in HvG clones.

The ends were cut back, 2 bases at V and 7 bases at J, with 10 bases in the middle. CDR1 is SGHNT and CDR2 is YYREEE in the germline V gene (reference sequence). The CDR3 runs 12 residues. Concerning this clone itself: No antigen is known for it.

This table comes from immunoSEQ multiplex PCR, and its TCRdb copy is limited to in-frame clones, with some not included. The sample has some 7,600 clones, about 90% seen once; the top ten hold around 1.4%. The sequence came from a human patient who received an intestinal transplant, so some T cells may come from the graft donor. The material was PBMCs, obtained 30 to 33 days after intestinal transplant. The chain is built from TRBV5-4 and TRBJ2-7, with D perhaps being TRBD1 or TRBD2 (5 bases each). The CDR3 nucleotides are TGTGCCAGCAGCTTTCAGGGCGGGGAGCAGTACTTC. Translating gives CASSFQGGEQYF.